Below are 12 T cell receptor beta chains sequenced from a single sample in a study of CD8+ T cells in alopecia areata. The treatment: oral pan-JAK inhibitor, 5-10 mg twice daily. The authors extracted RNA and reverse transcribed it into cDNA as the sequencing template. TCRdb keeps only in-frame clones here, not all; method: immunoSEQ multiplex PCR. The data hold 190,000 or so clones, with roughly three fifths observed a single time. The sample was CD4+ T cells sorted from blood, taken at week 4, from a patient treated with tofacitinib. Receptor source: a human donor with alopecia areata.

The chain uses TRBV7-3 and TRBJ1-2, with unresolved D. Germline lookup yields CDR1 SGHTA and CDR2 FQGTGA. The CDR3 extends over 14 amino acids. Trimming left V 2 bases short and J 6 bases short, with 13 bases between. The CDR3 DNA is TGTGCCAGCAGCTTATCGGGTCTCCGTGATGGCTACACCTTC. Residues: CASSLSGLRDGYTF.

Of note for this clone: At one boundary the junction diverges from the germline segment, which might be a read error. This chain connects TRBV5-1 to TRBJ1-2; a weak D match, TRBD1 (5 bases). CDR3 size: 12 residues. CDR1 SGHRS and CDR2 YFSETQ come from the germline V gene. The CDR3 DNA is TGCGCCAGCAGGGCGGGACTCCATGGCAACACCTTC. Translating it yields CASRAGLHGNTF.

The rearrangement joins TRBV6-5 to TRBJ2-7; D possibly corresponds to TRBD1 (6 bases). The germline gives CDR1 MNHEY, CDR2 SVGAGI. This CDR3 contains 15 residues. Trimming pared 5 bases from V and 2 bases from J, leaving 16 bases between. Here the CDR3 reads CASSRAGRGTYEQYF. The CDR3 DNA reads TGTGCCAGCAGTAGGGCTGGCAGGGGCACCTACGAGCAGTACTTC.

This sequence joins TRBV29-1 and TRBJ2-3; D perhaps matches TRBD2 (6 bases). Germline CDR1 reads SQVTM; CDR2 reads ANQGSEA. Between the trimmed V and J ends, which lost 4 bases and 0 bases, there was a span of 20 bases. The CDR3 extends over 17 amino acids. CDR3: CSVGDPLRGASTDTQYF. The CDR3 region has the DNA TGCAGCGTTGGAGACCCCCTCCGCGGGGCCAGCACAGATACGCAGTATTTT.

This chain joins TRBV5-1 and TRBJ1-1, with no clear D. Germline V gene sequence: CDR1 SGHRS, CDR2 YFSETQ. The CDR3 contains 14 residues. V was clipped by 0 bases and J by 1 base, with 7 bases between them. For the CDR3, the DNA is TGCGCCAGCAGCTTGGTATCTGAGAACACTGAAGCTTTCTTT. Its protein product is CASSLVSENTEAFF.

The chain couples TRBV4-1 to TRBJ2-3; D perhaps matches TRBD1 (6 bases). This CDR3 has 16 amino acids. The germline V and J ends were trimmed by 1 base and 3 bases, with 14 bases remaining between them. The germline gives CDR1 MGHRA, CDR2 YSYEKL. CDR3: CASSQVPTGLTDTQYF. The CDR3 nucleotides are TGCGCCAGCAGCCAAGTGCCGACAGGCCTGACAGATACGCAGTATTTT.

The chain is built from TRBV6-5 and TRBJ1-2; D not certain. Germline lookup yields CDR1 MNHEY and CDR2 SVGAGI. The CDR3 covers 13 residues. The germline V and J ends were trimmed by 5 bases and 1 base, with 8 bases remaining between them. CDR3 sequence reads: CASSRHGNYGYTF. Written as DNA, the CDR3 is TGTGCCAGCAGTCGACACGGTAACTATGGCTACACCTTC.

The genes are TRBV30 and TRBJ2-7; TRBD1 matches at 9 bases. The CDR3 is 18 amino acids. The V and J ends lost 2 bases and 2 bases, in that order; junction bases with no gene match: 16. Germline CDR1 and CDR2: GTSNPN and SVGIG (reference sequence). The CDR3 coding sequence is TGTGCCTGGAGTCCGAGATGGGGACAGGGCCACCAACCCTACGAGCAGTACTTC. It codes for CAWSPRWGQGHQPYEQYF.

The table lists this clone with a count of one. The rearrangement uses TRBV27 and TRBJ1-2; 11 nucleotides align to TRBD1. The junction had 6 bases not matched to a gene; V was cut back by 10 bases and J by 5 bases. Germline V gene data show CDR1 as MNHEY and CDR2 as SMNVEV (reference sequence). The CDR3 is 13 residues long. CDR3 in amino acids: CATRTGGGYGYTF. CDR3 DNA: TGTGCCACCCGGACAGGGGGCGGGTATGGCTACACCTTC.

The gene calls are TRBV9 and TRBJ2-2; possibly TRBD1 for D (6 bases). The CDR3 covers 14 residues. Per germline, CDR1 SGDLS and CDR2 YYNGEE. V was cut by 5 bases and J by 0 bases, with 8 bases left in between. CDR3: CASRDSPNTGELFF. DNA of the CDR3: TGTGCCAGCAGGGACAGCCCGAACACCGGGGAGCTGTTTTTT.

The chain couples TRBV15 to TRBJ2-7, with a tentative D call TRBD1 (5 bases). Trimming pared 6 bases from V and 3 bases from J, leaving 12 bases between. Germline CDR1 reads LNHNV; CDR2 reads YYDKDF (reference sequence). This CDR3 comprises 13 residues. As DNA, the CDR3 is TGTGCCACCAGTAACGCCGACAGCTACGAGCAGTACTTC. Translating it yields CATSNADSYEQYF.

The chain combines TRBV2 with TRBJ2-5; 8 bases agree with TRBD1. Germline CDR1 reads SNHLY; CDR2 reads FYNNEI. This CDR3 has 16 residues. Trimming removed 0 bases from V and 4 bases from J; junction bases left unmatched: 7. As DNA, the CDR3 is TGTGCCAGCAGTGAAGCCCACGGACAGGGCGTAGAGACCCAGTACTTC. Protein product: CASSEAHGQGVETQYF.